This T cell receptor beta chain was captured in a study of early T cells in non-severe SARS-CoV-2 infection. Study summary: Sequencing of bulk RNA from unsorted whole blood was done, without chain pairing.

Unique molecular identifiers tagged individual cDNA molecules. One entry per CDR3 protein results from TCRdb running MiXCR on the 5' RACE reads. Of over 15,000 distinct CDR3 sequences listed, approximately 5.4% are singletons. This clonotype has at least ten counts. Its antigen is unknown. Trimming left V 5 bases short and J 2 bases short, with 16 bases between. Germline loops: CDR1 MGHRA, CDR2 YSYEKL. This CDR3 region has 16 residues. Study results and caveats: Anti-spike CD8 specificities were favored by VDJdb matching, whose results missed private and CD4 specificities.

The chain uses TRBV4-1 and TRBJ2-1; D not resolved. The sample consisted of whole blood, taken at baseline. The origin of this receptor is an adult who was a healthcare worker with PCR-confirmed SARS-CoV-2 infection or an uninfected control (not recorded which). The CDR3 region is CASSTSGVGTYNEQFF. CDR3 nucleotide sequence: TGCGCCAGCAGCACCAGTGGGGTCGGAACCTACAATGAGCAGTTCTTC.